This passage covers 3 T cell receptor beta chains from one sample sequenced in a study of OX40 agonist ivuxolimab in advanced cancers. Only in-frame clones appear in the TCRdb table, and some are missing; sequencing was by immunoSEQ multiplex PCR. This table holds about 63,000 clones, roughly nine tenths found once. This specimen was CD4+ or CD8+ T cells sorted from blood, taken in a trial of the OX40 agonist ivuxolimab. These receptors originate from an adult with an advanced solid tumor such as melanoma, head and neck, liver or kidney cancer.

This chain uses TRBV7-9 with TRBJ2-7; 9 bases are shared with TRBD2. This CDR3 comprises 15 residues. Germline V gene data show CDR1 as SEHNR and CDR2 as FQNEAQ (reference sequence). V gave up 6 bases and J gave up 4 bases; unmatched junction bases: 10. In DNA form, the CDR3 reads TGTGCCAGCAGACCCCCTAGCGGGAACAATTACGAGCAGTACTTC. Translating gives CASRPPSGNNYEQYF.

The CDR3 DNA reads as TGTGCCAGCAGTGTCTGGGATAGCAATCAGCCCCAGCATTTT. Its protein product is CASSVWDSNQPQHF. The chain employs TRBV2 and TRBJ1-5; D gene ambiguous. The CDR3 extends over 14 amino acids. Looked up from germline, CDR1 is SNHLY and CDR2 is FYNNEI. V gave up 4 bases and J gave up 0 bases, with 7 bases separating them.

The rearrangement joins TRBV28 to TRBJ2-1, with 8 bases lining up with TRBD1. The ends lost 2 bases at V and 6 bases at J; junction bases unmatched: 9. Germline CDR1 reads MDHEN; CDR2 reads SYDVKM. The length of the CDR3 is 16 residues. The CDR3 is CASSLPRQGLTNEQFF. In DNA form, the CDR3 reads TGTGCCAGCAGTTTACCCCGACAGGGGTTGACCAATGAGCAGTTCTTC.